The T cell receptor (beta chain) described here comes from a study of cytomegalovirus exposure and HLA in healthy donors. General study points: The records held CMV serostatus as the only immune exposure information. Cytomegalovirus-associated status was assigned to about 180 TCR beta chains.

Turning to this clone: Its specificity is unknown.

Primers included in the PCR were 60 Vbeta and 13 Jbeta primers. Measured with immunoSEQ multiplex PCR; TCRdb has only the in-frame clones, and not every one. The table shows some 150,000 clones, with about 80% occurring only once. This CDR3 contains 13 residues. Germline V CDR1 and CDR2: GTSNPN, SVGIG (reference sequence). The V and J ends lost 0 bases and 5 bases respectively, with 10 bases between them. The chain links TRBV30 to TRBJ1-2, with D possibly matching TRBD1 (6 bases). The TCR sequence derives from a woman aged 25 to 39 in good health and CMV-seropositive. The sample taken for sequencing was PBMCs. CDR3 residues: CAWSVAGAYGYTF. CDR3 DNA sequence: TGTGCCTGGAGTGTCGCGGGGGCATATGGCTACACCTTC.